The 14 T cell receptor beta chains reported below all come from one sample, sequenced in a study of cytomegalovirus exposure and HLA in healthy donors. The PCR made use of 60 Vbeta and 13 Jbeta primers. TCRdb's table, derived via immunoSEQ multiplex PCR, lists solely in-frame clones and lacks some. The sample has 100,000 or so clones; over 65% are singletons. The material sequenced was PBMCs. The receptors were sampled from a man aged 35 to 55 in good health and CMV-seropositive.

The chain has TRBV30 and TRBJ1-6; weak D call: TRBD1 (6 bases). Germline loops: CDR1 GTSNPN, CDR2 SVGIG (reference sequence). The V end lost 0 bases, the J end lost 15 bases, and 15 bases lay between the germline ends. CDR3 length equals 13 residues. The CDR3, as DNA: TGTGCCTGGAGTGTACAATCAGGGGATCTCCTCCACTTT. This codes for CAWSVQSGDLLHF.

The chain couples TRBV11-1 to TRBJ2-7; D gene uncertain. The CDR3 has 13 amino acids. V dropped 0 bases and J dropped 3 bases, with 6 bases sitting between them. The germline V gene has CDR1 SGHAT and CDR2 FQDESV (reference sequence). The CDR3 coding sequence is TGTGCCAGCAGCTTAGCCCCCGTCTACGAGCAGTACTTC. It specifies CASSLAPVYEQYF.

The gene calls are TRBV15 and TRBJ2-5, with D possibly matching TRBD2 (6 bases). The J call may be incorrect, as the DNA end agrees better with TRBJ2-7. The CDR3 is 16 amino acids. Germline V gives CDR1 LNHNV, CDR2 YYDKDF (reference sequence). The CDR3 spells CATSRGDAGSSYEQYF. The CDR3 DNA sequence: TGTGCCACCAGCAGGGGCGACGCGGGAAGCTCCTACGAGCAGTACTTC.

V usage is TRBV5-4 and J usage is TRBJ1-6; no clear D gene. CDR1 and CDR2 from the germline V gene are SGHNT and YYREEE (reference sequence). Deletions cut 1 base from V and 0 bases from J, with 5 bases between. This CDR3 has 15 residues. In nucleotides, the CDR3 is TGTGCCAGCAGCTTGTCAGACTCCTATAATTCACCCCTCCACTTT. Protein product: CASSLSDSYNSPLHF.

The chain links TRBV5-8 to TRBJ1-2, with 7 bases aligning to TRBD1. V gave up 1 base and J gave up 9 bases; unmatched junction bases: 6. The CDR3 has 13 amino acids. Germline V gives CDR1 SGHTS, CDR2 YDEGEE. The CDR3 DNA follows: TGTGCCAGCAGCTTGTCACAGGGGACGCGCTACACCTTC. It translates to CASSLSQGTRYTF.

In its sample, this clone was seen once. The genes are TRBV30 and TRBJ2-7; TRBD2 agrees at 13 bases. Germline V gene data show CDR1 as GTSNPN and CDR2 as SVGIG (reference sequence). The trim removed 1 base at V and 3 bases at J, leaving 6 bases unmatched. There are 16 residues in the CDR3. Here the CDR3 reads CAWSGSGLAGYYEQYF. As DNA, the CDR3 is TGTGCCTGGAGTGGGTCGGGACTAGCGGGATACTACGAGCAGTACTTC.

This chain links TRBV7-3 with TRBJ1-1; no definite D call. V shed 2 bases and J shed 6 bases, with 10 bases lying between them. The germline gives CDR1 SGHTA, CDR2 FQGTGA. The CDR3 runs 13 residues. As DNA, the CDR3 is TGTGCCAGCAGCTTACTATCCTTTTCTGAAGCTTTCTTT. Translated, it gives CASSLLSFSEAFF.

The V and J genes are TRBV18 and TRBJ1-4; possible D gene TRBD1, 5 bases. This CDR3 comprises 13 residues. CDR1 is KGHSH and CDR2 is LQKENI in the germline V gene. Trimming took off 2 bases at V and 8 bases at J, with 9 bases between the two ends. The CDR3 is CASSPFRGEKLFF. For the CDR3, the DNA is TGTGCCAGCTCACCATTTCGGGGGGAAAAACTGTTTTTT.

CDR3 sequence (DNA): TGTGCCAGCAGTGCAACAGGGAAGGGGAATGAAAAACTGTTTTTT. This encodes CASSATGKGNEKLFF. The chain carries TRBV28 and TRBJ1-4; weak D call: TRBD1 (6 bases). CDR3 length: 15 amino acids. Germline V gives CDR1 MDHEN, CDR2 SYDVKM. V dropped 5 bases and J dropped 5 bases, with 15 bases sitting between them.

V gene TRBV11-2 combines with J gene TRBJ2-1, with unresolved D. The ends were cut back, 2 bases at V and 8 bases at J, with 4 bases in the middle. CDR3 length equals 11 residues. Germline loops: CDR1 SGHAT, CDR2 FQNNGV. CDR3 sequence (DNA): TGTGCCAGCAGCTTACTTCATGAGCAGTTCTTC. It translates to CASSLLHEQFF.

The rearrangement uses TRBV13 and TRBJ2-5; the D gene is possibly TRBD1 (6 bases). V gave up 5 bases and J gave up 5 bases, with 15 bases separating them. Per germline, CDR1 PRHDT and CDR2 FYEKMQ (reference sequence). The CDR3 has 14 amino acids. The CDR3 loop is CASSRKQGEETQYF. The CDR3 nucleotides are TGTGCCAGCAGCCGGAAACAGGGAGAGGAGACCCAGTACTTC.

The genes are TRBV9 and TRBJ2-1; D is perhaps TRBD2 (6 bases). Germline loops: CDR1 SGDLS, CDR2 YYNGEE. CDR3 length equals 14 residues. Trimming removed 4 bases from V and 15 bases from J, with 23 bases in between. The CDR3 DNA reads as TGTGCCAGCAGCCCCCTAGGGAGCGGAGGGGTGCTGTTCTTC. This translates into CASSPLGSGGVLFF.

In DNA form, the CDR3 reads TGTGCCAGCAGCAGAAGAGAGGGAGGGGCCGGGGAGCTGTTTTTT. This codes for CASSRREGGAGELFF. The V call is TRBV9, the J call TRBJ2-2, with TRBD2 matching over 7 bases. The CDR3 covers 15 residues. V was pared by 4 bases and J by 6 bases, with 9 bases of the junction left unmatched. Germline assignment: CDR1 SGDLS and CDR2 YYNGEE. The complete variable domain, with remaining parts taken from reference TRBV9 and TRBJ2-2, reads DSGVTQTPKHLITATGQRVTLRCSPRSGDLSVYWYQQSLDQGLQFLIQYYNGEERAKGNILERFSAQQFPDLHSELNLSSLELGDSALYFCASSRREGGAGELFFGEGSRLTVL.

This chain joins TRBV6-1 and TRBJ1-5; 8 bases are shared with TRBD1. Per germline, CDR1 MNHNS and CDR2 SASEGT. The V segment lost 0 bases and the J segment 3 bases; nucleotides outside the gene matches: 4. This CDR3 comprises 16 residues. CDR3 in amino acids: CASSEAQTGVNQPQHF. CDR3 bases: TGTGCCAGCAGTGAAGCCCAGACAGGGGTCAATCAGCCCCAGCATTTT.